This T cell receptor beta chain was sequenced in a study of regulatory T cells in long-lasting Graves disease. V shed 0 bases and J 5 bases; nucleotides not matched to a gene: 14. Germline values: CDR1 DFQATT, CDR2 SNEGSKA (reference sequence). The CDR3 is 17 amino acids. Researchers made TCR beta libraries by using iRepertoire HTBI primers and running Arm-PCR on CDR3 regions. TCRdb processed the multiplex PCR reads anew with MiXCR; each CDR3 protein has one entry. There are 350,000 to 500,000 distinct CDR3 sequences in the sample; roughly a fifth occur only once, and 13% to 15% lies in the top ten. This clonotype was detected many times. Time point: persistent/refractory GD, antithyroid drugs over 5 years with positive TRAb. From PBMCs, RNA was extracted and then used to make the TCR library.

The rearrangement joins TRBV20-1 to TRBJ2-5; 8 bases line up with TRBD2. The sequences come from peripheral blood mononuclear cells (PBMCs), collected when the disease was refractory, from a patient treated with antithyroid drugs. The clonotype was recovered from a female donor with Graves disease. In DNA, the CDR3 is TGCAGTGCTAGAGATAGAGGTAGCGGGACCTCTCGGGAGACCCAGTACTTC. This translates into CSARDRGSGTSRETQYF.